Below are 29 T cell receptor beta chains sequenced from a single sample in a study of beta chain features in type 1 diabetes. Reverse transcription of all isolated RNA meant that expressed TCRB transcripts were sequenced. Assay used: immunoSEQ multiplex PCR; TCRdb lists only in-frame clones, some missing. The sample lists 150,000 to 200,000 clones, about an eighth seen once, with approximately 0.62% in the top ten. Material: central memory CD4+ T cells from blood. The receptors here all came from a woman under 30 in good health.

This clone turned up a few times. The chain has TRBV7-2 and TRBJ1-1; TRBD1 aligns across 7 bases. CDR1 and CDR2 from the germline V gene are SGHTA and FQGNSA. This CDR3 is built from 14 residues. V was clipped by 3 bases and J by 5 bases; unmatched bases: 6. The CDR3 reads CASSFKGADTEAFF. The CDR3 region has the DNA TGTGCCAGCAGCTTTAAGGGGGCCGATACTGAAGCTTTCTTT.

This clone was detected a few times. This chain connects TRBV5-5 to TRBJ2-7, with D tentatively TRBD1 (6 bases). CDR1 and CDR2 from the germline V gene are SGHKS and YYEKEE (reference sequence). The CDR3 has 14 amino acids. Trimming stripped 2 bases from V and 1 base from J, with 10 bases between. The CDR3 DNA sequence: TGTGCCAGCAGCTTCCAACAGGGATCCTACGAGCAGTACTTC. It specifies CASSFQQGSYEQYF. The whole variable domain, remainder taken from reference TRBV5-5 and TRBJ2-7, is DAGVTQSPTHLIKTRGQQVTLRCSPISGHKSVSWYQQVLGQGPQFIFQYYEKEERGRGNFPDRFSARQFPNYSSELNVNALLLGDSALYLCASSFQQGSYEQYFGPGTRLTVT.

The genes are TRBV5-1 and TRBJ2-7; the match to TRBD2 covers 9 bases. With V trimmed by 0 bases and J by 2 bases, 9 bases remained unmatched. The CDR3 runs 17 residues. Germline assignment: CDR1 SGHRS and CDR2 YFSETQ. The CDR3 here is CASSLAFVAGEPYEQYF. As DNA, the CDR3 is TGCGCCAGCAGCTTGGCTTTTGTAGCGGGAGAGCCCTACGAGCAGTACTTC.

For this clone: This CDR3 is also generated by other DNA sequences in the sample. The chain joins TRBV11-2 to TRBJ2-3; TRBD1 is a possible D gene (6 bases). V was trimmed by 0 bases and J by 3 bases, leaving 7 bases between them. This CDR3 has 14 residues. Looked up from germline, CDR1 is SGHAT and CDR2 is FQNNGV. The CDR3 DNA is TGTGCCAGCAGCTTAGATAGGGGGACAGATACGCAGTATTTT. This codes for CASSLDRGTDTQYF.

V usage is TRBV11-2 and J usage is TRBJ2-3, with 7 positions matching TRBD1. Germline V gene sequence: CDR1 SGHAT, CDR2 FQNNGV. Trimming cost V 5 bases and J 4 bases; bases outside gene matches: 9. The CDR3 totals 15 residues. This CDR3 reads CASSPRTGSADTQYF. The CDR3 DNA follows: TGTGCCAGCAGCCCGCGGACAGGCTCAGCAGATACGCAGTATTTT.

This clone was counted between two and nine times. This chain uses TRBV28 with TRBJ2-7; TRBD1 agrees at 7 bases. This CDR3 is 13 amino acids long. The germline V gene encodes CDR1 MDHEN and CDR2 SYDVKM. Trimming cost V 5 bases and J 3 bases; bases outside gene matches: 4. The DNA of the CDR3 is TGTGCCAGCAGTCTTTGGGACAGCTACGAGCAGTACTTC. This translates into CASSLWDSYEQYF. The full variable domain, its missing parts supplied by reference TRBV28 and TRBJ2-7, is DVKVTQSSRYLVKRTGEKVFLECVQDMDHENMFWYRQDPGLGLRLIYFSYDVKMKEKGDIPEGYSVSREKKERFSLILESASTNQTSMYLCASSLWDSYEQYFGPGTRLTVT.

The chain employs TRBV7-3 and TRBJ1-1, with TRBD1 matching 7 bases. Germline V gene sequence: CDR1 SGHTA, CDR2 FQGTGA. The CDR3 has 13 residues. V dropped 5 bases and J dropped 4; count of bases not matched to a gene: 4. The CDR3 DNA is TGTGCCAGCAGCCTACGGGACAGCACTGAAGCTTTCTTT. Residues: CASSLRDSTEAFF.

This clone turned up a few times. The chain has TRBV28 and TRBJ1-2, with D possibly being TRBD1 (5 bases). Germline V gene sequence: CDR1 MDHEN, CDR2 SYDVKM. The germline V and J ends were trimmed by 2 bases and 8 bases, with 9 bases remaining between them. The CDR3 contains 12 residues. CDR3 region: CASSLRGSGYTF. CDR3 DNA sequence: TGTGCCAGCAGTTTAAGGGGAAGCGGCTACACCTTC.

As regards this clone: One end of the junction is discordant with germline, which a read error may explain. The rearrangement links TRBV20-1 to TRBJ2-7, with 9 bases identical to TRBD2. The CDR3 totals 11 residues. Germline CDR1 is DFQATT and CDR2 is SNEGSKA (reference sequence). CDR3 DNA sequence: TGCAGTGCAGAGGTAGCGGGAGTTTTAGACTTC. The encoded protein is CSAEVAGVLDF.

V gene TRBV5-1 combines with J gene TRBJ2-7; a weak D match, TRBD1 (6 bases). Deletions cut 2 bases from V and 3 bases from J, with 9 bases between. Germline CDR1 reads SGHRS; CDR2 reads YFSETQ. The CDR3 spans 13 residues. In DNA form, the CDR3 reads TGCGCCAGCAGCTTCCGGACAGACTACGAGCAGTACTTC. Its protein is CASSFRTDYEQYF.

The chain combines TRBV6-1 with TRBJ1-5; D gene uncertain. V lost 6 bases to trimming and J lost 3 bases, with 9 bases between them. Germline values: CDR1 MNHNS, CDR2 SASEGT. The CDR3 is 13 amino acids. CDR3 bases: TGTGCCAGCAGAGAACAGTACAATCAGCCCCAGCATTTT. This translates into CASREQYNQPQHF.

The table lists this clone with a few counts. V usage is TRBV6-5 and J usage is TRBJ2-4; D is possibly TRBD2 (6 bases). This CDR3 spans 16 amino acids. CDR1 is MNHEY, CDR2 SVGAGI, per germline. V was clipped by 4 bases and J by 1 base, with 14 bases between them. The CDR3 DNA is TGTGCCAGCAGTTCAACGGACTACCGGGCCAAAAACATTCAGTACTTC. Translating it yields CASSSTDYRAKNIQYF.

Written as DNA, the CDR3 is TGTGCCAGCAGTTTACCGGGGTTTACAGATACGCAGTATTTT. Residues: CASSLPGFTDTQYF. V is TRBV28 and J is TRBJ2-3; tentatively, D is TRBD2 (5 bases). The CDR3 is 14 residues long. Germline V gives CDR1 MDHEN, CDR2 SYDVKM. V gave up 2 bases and J gave up 3 bases, with 9 bases separating them.

The V call is TRBV5-1, the J call TRBJ1-2; tentatively, D is TRBD1 (6 bases). Germline V lookup: CDR1 SGHRS, CDR2 YFSETQ. The CDR3 is made up of 14 amino acids. V lost 0 bases to trimming and J lost 8 bases, with 14 bases between them. The DNA of the CDR3 is TGCGCCAGCAGCTTGGAACTTGGACAGAACGGCTACACCTTC. Its protein is CASSLELGQNGYTF. Complete variable domain (other parts from reference TRBV5-1 and TRBJ1-2): KAGVTQTPRYLIKTRGQQVTLSCSPISGHRSVSWYQQTPGQGLQFLFEYFSETQRNKGNFPGRFSGRQFSNSRSEMNVSTLELGDSALYLCASSLELGQNGYTFGSGTRLTVV.

This clone was detected only a few times. The CDR3 loop reads CATGDYGNSNQPQHF. Written as DNA, the CDR3 is TGTGCCACCGGTGACTACGGGAACAGCAATCAGCCCCAGCATTTT. The chain has TRBV7-9 and TRBJ1-5; no clear D. This CDR3 comprises 15 residues. Trimming stripped 10 bases from V and 1 base from J, with 17 bases between. The germline gives CDR1 SEHNR, CDR2 FQNEAQ (reference sequence).

This clone turned up a few times. The chain carries TRBV7-2 and TRBJ2-7, with TRBD2 as a possible D gene (6 bases). Germline lookup yields CDR1 SGHTA and CDR2 FQGNSA. Between the trimmed V and J ends, which lost 4 bases and 7 bases, there was a span of 23 bases. The CDR3 consists of 16 residues. The CDR3 sequence: CASSSRTGVRSVEQYF. In DNA, the CDR3 is TGTGCCAGCAGCTCCCGAACGGGGGTACGGTCGGTTGAGCAGTACTTC.

J is TRBJ2-5 and V is TRBV14; TRBD1 matches 10 bases. In germline, CDR1 is SGHDN, CDR2 FVKESK. The length of the CDR3 is 14 residues. The V gene end was trimmed by 4 bases and the J gene end by 9 bases; junction bases not matched to a gene: 8. The CDR3 DNA is TGTGCCAGCAGCCTCGGGACAGGGGTATCGTCCCAGTACTTC. This sequence encodes CASSLGTGVSSQYF.

The V call is TRBV29-1, the J call TRBJ1-1; the D gene is possibly TRBD1 (6 bases). V lost 3 bases, J lost 3 bases, and 11 bases lay in between. This CDR3 is built from 13 residues. Germline values: CDR1 SQVTM, CDR2 ANQGSEA. The CDR3 reads CSVDRGAHTEAFF. The CDR3 nucleotides are TGCAGCGTTGATCGGGGGGCGCACACTGAAGCTTTCTTT.

The genes are TRBV30 and TRBJ2-1, with 9 bases matching TRBD1. This CDR3 is 13 amino acids long. CDR1 is GTSNPN and CDR2 is SVGIG in the germline V gene (reference sequence). The junction had 2 bases not matched to a gene; V was cut back by 5 bases and J by 3 bases. The CDR3 here is CAWAGQGYNEQFF. The CDR3 region has the DNA TGTGCCTGGGCGGGACAGGGCTACAATGAGCAGTTCTTC.

This clone came up a few times. The chain recombines TRBV29-1 with TRBJ2-2; 9 positions agree with TRBD2. Germline V lookup: CDR1 SQVTM, CDR2 ANQGSEA. The CDR3 sequence is 15 residues long. V shed 7 bases, J shed 7 bases, and the junction held 13 bases outside the gene matches. The CDR3 region has the DNA TGCAGCGCGGGGGGAGTAGCGGGAGCAGACGGGGAGCTGTTTTTT. Its protein is CSAGGVAGADGELFF.

This chain links TRBV5-4 with TRBJ1-2; 8 bases line up with TRBD1. CDR3 size: 14 residues. Germline CDR1 reads SGHNT; CDR2 reads YYREEE (reference sequence). V dropped 6 bases and J dropped 1; count of bases not matched to a gene: 5. In nucleotides, the CDR3 is TGTGCCAGCACGCAGGGGGCGAGTAACTATGGCTACACCTTC. It yields the protein CASTQGASNYGYTF.

This chain's CDR3 is CASSEGRLAGESQYF. Written as DNA, the CDR3 is TGTGCCAGTAGCGAGGGGAGACTAGCGGGAGAGTCGCAGTACTTC. This rearrangement joins TRBV19 to TRBJ2-7; 12 bases agree with TRBD2. Germline values: CDR1 LNHDA, CDR2 SQIVND (reference sequence). V lost 6 bases, J lost 9 bases, and 12 bases stayed unmatched. The CDR3 loop spans 15 amino acids.

The V and J genes are TRBV7-3 and TRBJ2-7; 8 positions match TRBD2. The germline gives CDR1 SGHTA, CDR2 FQGTGA. CDR3 size: 14 residues. The J segment lost 6 bases and the V segment lost 5 bases, leaving 9 bases of the junction unmatched. CDR3 coding DNA: TGTGCCAGCAGCCTGGGACTAGAAGGTTCCGAGCAGTACTTC. It is translated as CASSLGLEGSEQYF.

This chain's CDR3 is CASSLQGTVGANVLTF. The CDR3 DNA sequence: TGCGCCAGCAGCTTGCAGGGGACGGTCGGGGCCAACGTCCTGACTTTC. V usage is TRBV5-1 and J usage is TRBJ2-6, with D tentatively TRBD1 (6 bases). From germline, CDR1 is SGHRS and CDR2 YFSETQ. CDR3 length: 16 residues. Trimming left V 1 base short and J 4 bases short, with 12 bases between.

This clone was seen a few times. The same CDR3 is also encoded by other DNA sequences in this sample. The rearrangement joins TRBV18 to TRBJ2-3; unclear D gene. Trimming cost V 2 bases and J 0 bases, with 6 bases left between them. CDR1 is KGHSH and CDR2 is LQKENI in the germline V gene. The CDR3 is made up of 14 amino acids. The CDR3 loop is CASSPGRSTDTQYF. The CDR3 coding sequence is TGTGCCAGCTCACCAGGCAGGAGCACAGATACGCAGTATTTT.

In nucleotides, the CDR3 is TGTGCCAGCAGGGGGACAGGGGAGTCCTACGAGCAGTACTTC. Amino acids: CASRGTGESYEQYF. The chain couples TRBV2 to TRBJ2-7; TRBD1 matches at 10 bases. Germline trimming cut 6 bases from V and 1 base from J; bases unmatched to any gene: 3. CDR3 length: 14 amino acids. Germline CDR1 reads SNHLY; CDR2 reads FYNNEI.

The V and J genes are TRBV5-4 and TRBJ2-7; tentatively, D is TRBD1 (6 bases). With 0 bases removed from V and 2 bases from J, the gap between germline ends came to 12 bases. The CDR3 runs 15 residues. CDR1 and CDR2 from the germline V gene are SGHNT and YYREEE (reference sequence). CDR3 region: CASSLEGAGAYEQYF. CDR3 sequence (DNA): TGTGCCAGCAGCTTGGAAGGGGCAGGGGCCTACGAGCAGTACTTC. The full variable domain, its missing parts supplied by reference TRBV5-4 and TRBJ2-7, is ETGVTQSPTHLIKTRGQQVTLRCSSQSGHNTVSWYQQALGQGPQFIFQYYREEENGRGNFPPRFSGLQFPNYSSELNVNALELDDSALYLCASSLEGAGAYEQYFGPGTRLTVT.

The chain has TRBV5-1 and TRBJ1-5, with TRBD1 as a possible D gene (5 bases). The germline V gene encodes CDR1 SGHRS and CDR2 YFSETQ. The CDR3 contains 14 residues. Trimming shortened V by 3 bases and J by 1 base, and 8 bases separated the two germline ends. CDR3 protein: CASSSGHSNQPQHF. The CDR3, as DNA: TGCGCCAGCAGCTCTGGACACAGCAATCAGCCCCAGCATTTT.

This clone was observed a handful of times. The chain recombines TRBV7-2 with TRBJ2-3; a weak D match, TRBD1 (6 bases). V was pared by 5 bases and J by 1 base, with 16 bases between. The V gene's germline CDR1 is SGHTA and CDR2 FQGNSA. The CDR3 has 16 amino acids. CDR3 region: CASSVHRAGGTDTQYF. The CDR3 DNA reads as TGTGCCAGCAGCGTACACAGGGCCGGGGGCACAGATACGCAGTATTTT.